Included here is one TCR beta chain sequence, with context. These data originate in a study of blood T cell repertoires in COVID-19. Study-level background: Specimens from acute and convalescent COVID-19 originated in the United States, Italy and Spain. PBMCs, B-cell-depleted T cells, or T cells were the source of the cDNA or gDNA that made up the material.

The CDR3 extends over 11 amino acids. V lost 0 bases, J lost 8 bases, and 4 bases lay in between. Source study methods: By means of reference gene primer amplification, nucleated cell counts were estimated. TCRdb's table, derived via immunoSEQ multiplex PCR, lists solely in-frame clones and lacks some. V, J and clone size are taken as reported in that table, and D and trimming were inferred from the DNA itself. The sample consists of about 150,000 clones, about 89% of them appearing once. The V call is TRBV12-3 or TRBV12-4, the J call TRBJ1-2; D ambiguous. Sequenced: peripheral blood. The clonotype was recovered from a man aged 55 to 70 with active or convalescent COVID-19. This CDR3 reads CASSLATGYTF. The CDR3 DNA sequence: TGTGCCAGCAGTTTAGCTACAGGCTACACCTTC.